This TCR beta chain was recovered during a study of PD-1 blockade in classical Hodgkin lymphoma. The V gene's germline CDR1 is MNHEY and CDR2 SMNVEV (reference sequence). Trimming removed 2 bases at V and 0 bases at J, with 17 bases between. This CDR3 has 18 amino acids. This clone was counted many times. The target antigen is unknown. All patients experienced relapse after autologous stem cell transplantation, and brentuximab vedotin exposure was variable. General study results and limits: Causes of the repertoire differences remain undefined, possibly disease activity or prior therapy.

Sequencing used immunoSEQ multiplex PCR; TCRdb keeps in-frame clones, though not all of them. The sample shows some 46,000 clones, 80% of them seen only once. Specimen: peripheral blood mononuclear cells (PBMCs), collected before the second cycle of nivolumab. The clonotype comes from a human donor with classical Hodgkin lymphoma. This chain links TRBV27 with TRBJ1-3; a weak D match, TRBD1 (5 bases). The CDR3 sequence is CASSLIPTRGYSGNTIYF. In DNA, the CDR3 is TGTGCCAGCAGTTTAATCCCGACACGGGGGTACTCTGGAAACACCATATATTTT.